What follows describes a single T cell receptor beta chain. In the original processing: Estimated nucleated cell counts came from reference gene primer amplification. TCRdb's table, derived via immunoSEQ multiplex PCR, lists solely in-frame clones and lacks some. The D gene and trimming were derived from the DNA, and the V and J assignments and clone size from that table. The sample lists 130,000 or so clones; just over 85% were seen once. The data are from a study of blood T cell repertoires in COVID-19. The sample was peripheral blood. The clonotype comes from a woman in her sixties or seventies with acute or convalescent COVID-19.

CDR3 protein: CASSSGQFSGNTIYF. DNA of the CDR3: TGTGCCAGCAGCTCGGGACAATTCTCTGGAAACACCATATATTTT. The chain is built from TRBV7-2 and TRBJ1-3, with D possibly TRBD1 on 6 matching bases. With 4 bases removed from V and 0 bases from J, the gap between germline ends came to 10 bases. The CDR3 is made up of 15 amino acids. Germline CDR1 is SGHTA and CDR2 is FQGNSA. Full variable domain (outside the CDR3, taken from reference TRBV7-2 and TRBJ1-3): GAGVSQSPSNKVTEKGKDVELRCDPISGHTALYWYRQSLGQGLEFLIYFQGNSAPDKSGLPSDRFSAERTGGSVSTLTIQRTQQEDSAVYLCASSSGQFSGNTIYFGEGSWLTVV.